This is a list of T cell receptor beta chains from one sample in a study of blood T cell repertoires in COVID-19. The data were produced by immunoSEQ multiplex PCR, yet TCRdb's version contains in-frame clones alone and is incomplete. The table records 150,000 to 160,000 clones, roughly 89% of them present only once. Sequencing was carried out using peripheral blood. The receptor source for this set is a man in his fifties with acute or convalescent COVID-19. The CDR3 runs from the conserved cysteine through the conserved F or W. Fields, in order: J gene, clone size, D gene, V gene, CDR3 protein, CDR3 DNA. A D gene is named only where the DNA matches it firmly. Some rows mark clone size as missing; the rest say once, few, many or name a class of expanded clone.

TRBJ1-4	.	.	TRBV18	CASSPGSRVGEKLFF	TGTGCCAGCTCACCAGGGTCGAGGGTAGGCGAAAAACTGTTTTTT
TRBJ2-5	.	TRBD1	TRBV5-1	CASSYRGQGETQYF	TGCGCCAGCAGCTACAGGGGGCAAGGGGAGACCCAGTACTTC
TRBJ2-3	.	TRBD1	TRBV6-6	CASRRQGEGDTQYF	TGTGCCAGCAGAAGACAGGGGGAAGGGGATACGCAGTATTTT
TRBJ1-6	.	.	TRBV5-1	CASQEASYNSPLHF	TGCGCCAGCCAAGAGGCCTCCTATAATTCACCCCTCCACTTT
TRBJ2-1	.	.	TRBV19	CASSRFQGSNEQFF	TGTGCCAGTAGTAGGTTCCAGGGGTCCAATGAGCAGTTCTTC
TRBJ1-1	.	.	TRBV5-1	CASSLIQGSPEAFF	TGCGCCAGCAGCCTGATACAGGGTAGTCCTGAAGCTTTCTTT
TRBJ2-7	.	.	TRBV3-1/TRBV3-2	CASSQGYSGGYEQYF	TGTGCCAGCAGCCAAGGATACTCCGGGGGCTACGAGCAGTACTTC
TRBJ1-2	once	.	TRBV3-1/TRBV3-2	CASSPLYGHGYTF	TGTGCCAGCAGCCCCCTTTATGGGCATGGCTACACCTTC
TRBJ1-4	.	TRBD1	TRBV2	CASSEEQGFGEKLFF	TGTGCCAGCAGTGAAGAACAGGGGTTCGGTGAAAAACTGTTTTTT
TRBJ2-3	.	.	TRBV25-1	CASSEGGTDTQYF	TGTGCCAGCAGTGAAGGAGGCACAGATACGCAGTATTTT
TRBJ2-5	.	TRBD2	TRBV19	CASSRLAGSLETQYF	TGTGCCAGTAGCCGACTAGCGGGGTCCCTGGAGACCCAGTACTTC
TRBJ2-6	.	.	TRBV19	CASPFSGANVLTF	TGTGCCAGTCCCTTCTCTGGGGCCAACGTCCTGACTTTC
TRBJ1-5	.	.	TRBV11-2	CASSLGEAQPQHF	TGTGCCAGCAGCTTGGGCGAAGCTCAGCCCCAGCATTTT
TRBJ2-1	.	.	TRBV5-4	CASSWKQRASDNEQFF	TGTGCCAGCAGCTGGAAGCAGCGGGCATCGGACAATGAGCAGTTCTTC
TRBJ2-5	.	.	TRBV7-2	CASSPGVGETQYF	TGTGCCAGCAGCCCAGGGGTGGGAGAGACCCAGTACTTC
TRBJ2-1	.	.	TRBV4-3	CASSQGGSSYNEQFF	TGCGCCAGCAGCCAAGGGGGCAGCTCCTACAATGAGCAGTTCTTC
TRBJ2-2	.	TRBD2	TRBV30	CAWKGLILTGELFF	TGTGCCTGGAAGGGACTAATTCTCACCGGGGAGCTGTTTTTT
TRBJ2-2	.	.	TRBV18	CASSPFTRKTGELFF	TGTGCCAGCTCACCATTCACTAGGAAAACCGGGGAGCTGTTTTTT
TRBJ2-3	.	TRBD2	TRBV5-1	CASSLSGLAGGFDTQYF	TGCGCCAGCAGCTTGAGCGGACTAGCGGGAGGATTTGATACGCAGTATTTT
TRBJ1-4	.	.	TRBV5-1	CASSLVGNRDEKLFF	TGCGCCAGCAGCTTGGTAGGCAATCGGGATGAAAAACTGTTTTTT
TRBJ2-2	.	.	TRBV27	CASSLLVNTGELFF	TGTGCCAGCAGTTTATTAGTGAACACCGGGGAGCTGTTTTTT
TRBJ1-1	.	.	TRBV4-2	CASSQDRLNTEAFF	TGTGCCAGCAGCCAAGACAGGCTGAACACTGAAGCTTTCTTT
TRBJ2-7	.	TRBD2	TRBV2	CASTLDGLAGGYEQYF	TGTGCCAGCACACTCGACGGACTAGCGGGTGGGTACGAGCAGTACTTC
TRBJ1-2	.	.	TRBV21-1	CASSNWTDGYTF	TGTGCCAGCAGCAACTGGACAGATGGCTACACCTTC
TRBJ1-2	.	TRBD1	TRBV7-9	CASSLPQGAGYGYTF	TGTGCCAGCAGCTTACCTCAGGGGGCAGGCTATGGCTACACCTTC